The rows below give T cell receptor beta chains drawn from one sample of a study of control samples from healthy donors and cancer patients. The table came from immunoSEQ multiplex PCR; TCRdb's copy has only in-frame clones and leaves some out. The data contain approximately 190,000 clones, around 93% of them singletons. The specimen was blood. Receptors originate from a man under 40 in good health. Each CDR3 is given with its conserved first and last residue. Fields, in order: D gene, clone size, V gene, J gene, CDR3 protein, CDR3 DNA. D genes are given only for firm matches. Expanded clones get a size class; other rows say once, few or many, or leave the size out.

d_call: TRBD1; clone_size: NA; v_call: TRBV27; j_call: TRBJ2-7; cdr3_aa: CASGTANSYEQYF; cdr3_nt: TGTGCCAGCGGGACAGCCAACTCCTACGAGCAGTACTTC
d_call: TRBD1; clone_size: NA; v_call: TRBV7-8; j_call: TRBJ2-7; cdr3_aa: CASSLGQGAYEQYF; cdr3_nt: TGTGCCAGCAGCTTGGGACAGGGAGCCTACGAGCAGTACTTC
d_call: NA; clone_size: NA; v_call: TRBV2; j_call: TRBJ2-7; cdr3_aa: CASSATVREQYF; cdr3_nt: TGTGCCAGCAGTGCGACAGTTCGCGAGCAGTACTTC
d_call: NA; clone_size: NA; v_call: TRBV3-1/TRBV3-2; j_call: TRBJ2-2; cdr3_aa: CASSQAGELFF; cdr3_nt: TGTGCCAGCAGCCAAGCCGGGGAGCTGTTTTTT
d_call: TRBD1; clone_size: NA; v_call: TRBV25-1; j_call: TRBJ2-7; cdr3_aa: CASRGTGGEQYF; cdr3_nt: TGTGCCAGCCGCGGTACAGGGGGCGAGCAGTACTTC
d_call: TRBD2; clone_size: few; v_call: TRBV7-9; j_call: TRBJ2-3; cdr3_aa: CASSRTSGGAEFTDTQYF; cdr3_nt: TGTGCCAGCAGCCGTACTAGCGGGGGGGCAGAATTCACAGATACGCAGTATTTT
d_call: NA; clone_size: NA; v_call: TRBV5-4; j_call: TRBJ2-6; cdr3_aa: CASSLGQILSGTNVLTF; cdr3_nt: TGTGCCAGCAGCTTAGGACAGATTCTCTCTGGGACCAACGTCCTGACTTTC
d_call: TRBD1; clone_size: once; v_call: TRBV2; j_call: TRBJ1-6; cdr3_aa: CASREVDRGRGRSPLHF; cdr3_nt: TGTGCCAGCAGGGAAGTAGACAGGGGGAGAGGGCGCTCACCCCTCCACTTT
d_call: NA; clone_size: NA; v_call: TRBV6-6; j_call: TRBJ2-2; cdr3_aa: CASSYSTGAWPGELFF; cdr3_nt: TGTGCCAGCAGTTACTCGACCGGGGCCTGGCCCGGGGAGCTGTTTTTT
d_call: NA; clone_size: NA; v_call: TRBV5-1; j_call: TRBJ2-7; cdr3_aa: CASSSQGYEQYF; cdr3_nt: TGCGCCAGCAGCTCACAGGGTTACGAGCAGTACTTC
d_call: NA; clone_size: NA; v_call: TRBV7-9; j_call: TRBJ1-1; cdr3_aa: CASSLGAGTEAFF; cdr3_nt: TGTGCCAGCAGCTTAGGGGCAGGCACTGAAGCTTTCTTT
d_call: TRBD1; clone_size: NA; v_call: TRBV2; j_call: TRBJ1-5; cdr3_aa: CASSVTRTGDSNQPQHF; cdr3_nt: TGTGCCAGCAGTGTTACCAGGACAGGAGATAGCAATCAGCCCCAGCATTTT
d_call: TRBD2; clone_size: few; v_call: TRBV6-5; j_call: TRBJ2-1; cdr3_aa: CASRGLVPSNEQFF; cdr3_nt: TGTGCCAGCAGGGGACTAGTCCCGAGCAATGAGCAGTTCTTC
d_call: TRBD1; clone_size: NA; v_call: TRBV11-2; j_call: TRBJ2-1; cdr3_aa: CASSSYRGLSNEQFF; cdr3_nt: TGTGCCAGCAGCTCGTACAGGGGGCTAAGCAATGAGCAGTTCTTC
d_call: TRBD2; clone_size: NA; v_call: TRBV27; j_call: TRBJ2-1; cdr3_aa: CASSSAGRGRRYNEQFF; cdr3_nt: TGTGCCAGCAGTTCGGCCGGGAGGGGCAGAAGGTACAATGAGCAGTTCTTC
d_call: NA; clone_size: NA; v_call: TRBV6-1; j_call: TRBJ1-3; cdr3_aa: CASSASRLSGSGNTIYF; cdr3_nt: TGTGCCAGCAGTGCGTCCAGGCTCTCAGGGTCTGGAAACACCATATATTTT
d_call: NA; clone_size: NA; v_call: TRBV24-1; j_call: TRBJ1-1; cdr3_aa: CATKGANTEAFF; cdr3_nt: TGTGCCACCAAAGGAGCGAACACTGAAGCTTTCTTT
d_call: NA; clone_size: NA; v_call: TRBV2; j_call: TRBJ2-5; cdr3_aa: CASTKVGGLRETQYF; cdr3_nt: TGTGCCAGCACTAAAGTGGGGGGCTTAAGGGAGACCCAGTACTTC
d_call: NA; clone_size: NA; v_call: TRBV28; j_call: TRBJ1-2; cdr3_aa: CASSSGLSRYGYTF; cdr3_nt: TGTGCCAGCAGTTCGGGGCTATCCCGTTATGGCTACACCTTC
d_call: NA; clone_size: NA; v_call: TRBV5-5; j_call: TRBJ1-1; cdr3_aa: CASSPATGTANTEAFF; cdr3_nt: TGTGCCAGCAGCCCTGCGACCGGGACCGCGAACACTGAAGCTTTCTTT
d_call: TRBD1; clone_size: once; v_call: TRBV14; j_call: TRBJ1-6; cdr3_aa: CASAGGAFNSPLHF; cdr3_nt: TGTGCCAGCGCAGGGGGTGCGTTTAATTCACCCCTCCACTTT
d_call: NA; clone_size: once; v_call: TRBV5-1; j_call: TRBJ2-1; cdr3_aa: CASSLAGPQGNEQFF; cdr3_nt: TGCGCCAGCAGCTTGGCGGGACCCCAAGGGAATGAGCAGTTCTTC
d_call: NA; clone_size: NA; v_call: TRBV19; j_call: TRBJ1-5; cdr3_aa: CASSIEQGYNQPQHF; cdr3_nt: TGTGCCAGTAGTATAGAACAGGGCTACAATCAGCCCCAGCATTTT
d_call: NA; clone_size: few; v_call: TRBV11-2; j_call: TRBJ1-2; cdr3_aa: CASSMNYGYTF; cdr3_nt: TGTGCCAGCAGCATGAACTATGGCTACACCTTC
d_call: TRBD1; clone_size: once; v_call: TRBV7-9; j_call: TRBJ2-7; cdr3_aa: CASGPRTGFGYEQYF; cdr3_nt: TGTGCCAGCGGACCCAGGACAGGGTTTGGCTACGAGCAGTACTTC
d_call: NA; clone_size: NA; v_call: TRBV5-4; j_call: TRBJ2-1; cdr3_aa: CASSLAGLPTIEQFF; cdr3_nt: TGTGCCAGCAGCTTGGCCGGACTGCCCACGATTGAGCAGTTCTTC
d_call: TRBD1; clone_size: NA; v_call: TRBV4-1; j_call: TRBJ1-5; cdr3_aa: CASSQATLSTGSNQPQHF; cdr3_nt: TGCGCCAGCAGCCAAGCCACCCTCTCGACAGGGAGCAATCAGCCCCAGCATTTT
d_call: TRBD2; clone_size: few; v_call: TRBV2; j_call: TRBJ2-1; cdr3_aa: CASSRTGTSGGNEQFF; cdr3_nt: TGTGCCAGCAGTCGGACCGGGACTAGCGGGGGTAATGAGCAGTTCTTC
d_call: NA; clone_size: NA; v_call: TRBV28; j_call: TRBJ1-2; cdr3_aa: CASSSDPYYGYTF; cdr3_nt: TGTGCCAGCAGCTCGGACCCCTACTATGGCTACACCTTC
d_call: NA; clone_size: NA; v_call: TRBV2; j_call: TRBJ2-1; cdr3_aa: CASSRDTYNEQFF; cdr3_nt: TGTGCCAGCAGTCGGGACACATACAATGAGCAGTTCTTC
d_call: NA; clone_size: NA; v_call: TRBV11-2; j_call: TRBJ1-6; cdr3_aa: CASSLTLNDNSPLHF; cdr3_nt: TGTGCCAGCAGCTTAACCCTTAACGATAATTCACCCCTCCACTTT
d_call: NA; clone_size: NA; v_call: TRBV30; j_call: TRBJ1-4; cdr3_aa: CALLEDATNEKLFF; cdr3_nt: TGTGCCTTGCTCGAGGATGCAACTAATGAAAAACTGTTTTTT
d_call: TRBD1; clone_size: NA; v_call: TRBV9; j_call: TRBJ2-1; cdr3_aa: CASSVGTGALVEQFF; cdr3_nt: TGTGCCAGCAGCGTAGGCACAGGGGCATTAGTTGAGCAGTTCTTC
d_call: TRBD1; clone_size: NA; v_call: TRBV5-4; j_call: TRBJ2-1; cdr3_aa: CASRNDRANYNEQFF; cdr3_nt: TGTGCCAGCAGAAACGACAGGGCTAACTACAATGAGCAGTTCTTC
d_call: NA; clone_size: NA; v_call: TRBV18; j_call: TRBJ1-6; cdr3_aa: CASSLDRLNSPLHF; cdr3_nt: TGTGCCAGCTCATTGGACAGACTTAATTCACCCCTCCACTTT
d_call: NA; clone_size: once; v_call: TRBV12-3/TRBV12-4; j_call: TRBJ2-3; cdr3_aa: CASSLSGTDTQYF; cdr3_nt: TGTGCCAGCAGTTTGAGCGGCACAGATACGCAGTATTTT
d_call: NA; clone_size: NA; v_call: TRBV6-6; j_call: TRBJ2-7; cdr3_aa: CASSPQGGFEQYF; cdr3_nt: TGTGCCAGCAGTCCCCAGGGGGGGTTCGAGCAGTACTTC
d_call: NA; clone_size: NA; v_call: TRBV4-1; j_call: TRBJ1-6; cdr3_aa: CASSQAQSNSPLHF; cdr3_nt: TGCGCCAGCAGCCAAGCCCAGAGCAATTCACCCCTCCACTTT
d_call: NA; clone_size: NA; v_call: TRBV18; j_call: TRBJ2-7; cdr3_aa: CASSPTGIGSYEQYF; cdr3_nt: TGTGCCAGCTCACCAACGGGCATTGGCTCCTACGAGCAGTACTTC
d_call: TRBD1; clone_size: NA; v_call: TRBV7-9; j_call: TRBJ1-4; cdr3_aa: CASSLRGGGGGNEKLFF; cdr3_nt: TGTGCCAGCAGCTTAAGGGGAGGAGGAGGGGGCAATGAAAAACTGTTTTTT
d_call: TRBD1; clone_size: NA; v_call: TRBV19; j_call: TRBJ1-2; cdr3_aa: CARSRGPNYGYTF; cdr3_nt: TGTGCCAGATCAAGGGGGCCTAACTATGGCTACACCTTC
d_call: TRBD2; clone_size: NA; v_call: TRBV20-1; j_call: TRBJ2-3; cdr3_aa: CSASSSGGATDTQYF; cdr3_nt: TGCAGTGCTAGTTCTAGCGGGGGGGCCACAGATACGCAGTATTTT
d_call: TRBD2; clone_size: NA; v_call: TRBV7-2; j_call: TRBJ2-1; cdr3_aa: CASSLFAGGASYNEQFF; cdr3_nt: TGTGCCAGCAGCTTATTTGCGGGGGGGGCGTCCTACAATGAGCAGTTCTTC
d_call: NA; clone_size: NA; v_call: TRBV9; j_call: TRBJ1-5; cdr3_aa: CASSVEDRFNQPQHF; cdr3_nt: TGTGCCAGCAGCGTAGAAGACAGGTTCAATCAGCCCCAGCATTTT
d_call: TRBD1; clone_size: NA; v_call: TRBV27; j_call: TRBJ1-2; cdr3_aa: CASSAGQGIGYTF; cdr3_nt: TGTGCCAGCAGTGCGGGACAGGGAATTGGCTACACCTTC
d_call: TRBD2; clone_size: NA; v_call: TRBV7-8; j_call: TRBJ2-7; cdr3_aa: CASSLESGGAGYEQYF; cdr3_nt: TGTGCCAGCAGCTTAGAGAGCGGGGGGGCGGGATACGAGCAGTACTTC
d_call: NA; clone_size: few; v_call: TRBV7-2; j_call: TRBJ1-1; cdr3_aa: CASSRVRFYTEAFF; cdr3_nt: TGTGCCAGCAGCCGGGTGAGGTTCTACACTGAAGCTTTCTTT
d_call: TRBD1; clone_size: NA; v_call: TRBV4-1; j_call: TRBJ2-6; cdr3_aa: CASSLTGTGRYSGANVLTF; cdr3_nt: TGCGCCAGCAGCCTTACCGGGACAGGGAGATATTCTGGGGCCAACGTCCTGACTTTC
d_call: NA; clone_size: NA; v_call: TRBV6-5; j_call: TRBJ2-3; cdr3_aa: CASSYGPSTDTQYF; cdr3_nt: TGTGCCAGCAGTTATGGGCCGAGCACAGATACGCAGTATTTT
d_call: NA; clone_size: NA; v_call: TRBV19; j_call: TRBJ1-1; cdr3_aa: CASSETGPSHTEAFF; cdr3_nt: TGTGCCAGTAGTGAGACCGGGCCTTCCCATACTGAAGCTTTCTTT
d_call: NA; clone_size: NA; v_call: TRBV9; j_call: TRBJ1-1; cdr3_aa: CASSVVVGPTAEAFF; cdr3_nt: TGTGCCAGCAGCGTAGTCGTCGGACCGACAGCCGAAGCTTTCTTT